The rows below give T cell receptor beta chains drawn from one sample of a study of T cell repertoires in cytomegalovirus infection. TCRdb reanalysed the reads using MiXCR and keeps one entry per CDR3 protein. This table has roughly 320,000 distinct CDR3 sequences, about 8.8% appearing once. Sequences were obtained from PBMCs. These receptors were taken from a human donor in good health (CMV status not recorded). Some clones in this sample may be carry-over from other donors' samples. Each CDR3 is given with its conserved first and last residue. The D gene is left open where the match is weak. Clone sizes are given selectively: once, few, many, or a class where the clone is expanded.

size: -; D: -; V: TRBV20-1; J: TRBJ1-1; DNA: TGCAGTGCTAGATTAGGGCTGAAGAACACTGAAGCTTTCTTT; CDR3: CSARLGLKNTEAFF
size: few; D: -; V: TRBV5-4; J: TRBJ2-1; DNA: TGTGCCAGCAGCTCCGTGATGGGAACCTCCTACAATGAGCAGTTCTTC; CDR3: CASSSVMGTSYNEQFF
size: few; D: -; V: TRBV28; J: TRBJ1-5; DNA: TGTGCCAGCAGCTCCGGGGGACGGAGCAATCAGCCCCAGCATTTT; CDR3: CASSSGGRSNQPQHF
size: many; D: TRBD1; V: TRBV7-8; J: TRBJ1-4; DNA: TGTGCCAGCAGCGGTGGGACAGGGGATGGTGAAAAACTGTTTTTT; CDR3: CASSGGTGDGEKLFF
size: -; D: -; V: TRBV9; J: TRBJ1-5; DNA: TGTGCCAACAGCGCGAGGCCCCCCAGGGGTGGGGGCCAGCCCCAGCATTTT; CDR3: CANSARPPRGGGQPQHF
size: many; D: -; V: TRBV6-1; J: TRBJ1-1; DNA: TGTGCCAGCAAGGACAGCTACACTGAAGCTTTCTTT; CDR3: CASKDSYTEAFF
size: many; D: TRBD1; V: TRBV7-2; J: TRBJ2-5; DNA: TGTGCCAGCAGCCGGGACAGGGGCCAAGAGACCCAGTACTTC; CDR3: CASSRDRGQETQYF
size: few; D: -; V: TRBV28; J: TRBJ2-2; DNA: TGTGCCAGCAGTTCCCCGGTCCTGCGGACGAACACCGGGGAGCTGTTTTTT; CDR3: CASSSPVLRTNTGELFF
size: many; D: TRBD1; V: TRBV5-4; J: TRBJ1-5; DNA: TGTGCCAGCAGCGAGGGACAGGCCCAGCCCCAGCATTTT; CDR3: CASSEGQAQPQHF
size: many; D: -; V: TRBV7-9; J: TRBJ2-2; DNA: TGTGCCAGCAGCCAGACAGCGGACACCGGGGAGCTGTTTTTT; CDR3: CASSQTADTGELFF
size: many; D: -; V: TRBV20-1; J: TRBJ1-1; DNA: TGCAGTGCCCCTCTTGTTAACACTGAAGCTTTCTTT; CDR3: CSAPLVNTEAFF
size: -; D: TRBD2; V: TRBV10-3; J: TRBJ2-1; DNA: TGTGCCATCGGGGGGGAGAAAAATCCCGCCCGCTACAATGAGCAGTTCTTC; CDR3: CAIGGEKNPARYNEQFF
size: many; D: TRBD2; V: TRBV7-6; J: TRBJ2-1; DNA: TGTGCCAGCAGCTTCCCCTATAATGGCGGGGGGACCTACAATGAGCAGTTCTTC; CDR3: CASSFPYNGGGTYNEQFF
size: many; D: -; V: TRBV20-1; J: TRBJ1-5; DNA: TGCAGTGCTACCTACGGGAATAGCAATCAGCCCCAGCATTTT; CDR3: CSATYGNSNQPQHF
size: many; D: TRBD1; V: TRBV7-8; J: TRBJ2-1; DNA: TGTGCCAGCAGCTTAGAGGGACAGGGGTCCCACAATGAGCAGTTCTTC; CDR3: CASSLEGQGSHNEQFF
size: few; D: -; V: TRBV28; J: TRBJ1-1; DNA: TGTGCCAGCAGACAAACCCTCAGGGTCACTGAAGCTTTCTTT; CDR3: CASRQTLRVTEAFF
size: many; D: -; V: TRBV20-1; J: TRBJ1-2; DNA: TGCAGTGCCGGGCAGGGGAGGCTCACTAACTATGGCTACACCTTC; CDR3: CSAGQGRLTNYGYTF
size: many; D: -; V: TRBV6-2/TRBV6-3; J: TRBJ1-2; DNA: TGTGCCAGCAGTCTTGGAGGACAGACTTCCTATGGCTACACCTTC; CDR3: CASSLGGQTSYGYTF
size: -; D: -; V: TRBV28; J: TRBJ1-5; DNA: TGTGCCAGCGGGACTCCCAGGGGATCTCATCAGCCCCAGCATTTT; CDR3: CASGTPRGSHQPQHF
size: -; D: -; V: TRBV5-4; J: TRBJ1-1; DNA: TGTGCCAGCAGGACTACGGAGGCCCTGAACACTGAAGCTTTCTTT; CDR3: CASRTTEALNTEAFF
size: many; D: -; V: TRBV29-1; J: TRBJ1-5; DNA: TGCAGCGTTTTAGGGGGGGCCAGCAATCAGCCCCAGCATTTT; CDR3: CSVLGGASNQPQHF
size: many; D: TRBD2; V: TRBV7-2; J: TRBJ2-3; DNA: TGTGCCAGCAGCTTGACTAGCGGGGGTTATCACACAGATACGCAGTATTTT; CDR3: CASSLTSGGYHTDTQYF
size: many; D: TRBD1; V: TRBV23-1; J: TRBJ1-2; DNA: TGCGCCAGCAGTCCACTATTCGGGACAGCTGCTTTCTATGGCTACACCTTC; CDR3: CASSPLFGTAAFYGYTF
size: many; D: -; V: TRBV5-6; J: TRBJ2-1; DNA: TGTGCCAGCACTGTACTACCCAGCTCCTACAATGAGCAGTTCTTC; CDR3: CASTVLPSSYNEQFF
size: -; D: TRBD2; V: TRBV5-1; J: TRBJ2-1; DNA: TGCGCCAGCAGCTTGGTGGCGGGGGGGCCGAATGAGCAGTTCTTC; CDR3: CASSLVAGGPNEQFF
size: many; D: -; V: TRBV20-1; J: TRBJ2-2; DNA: TGCAGTGCTATATTGGGAGGCAGCACCGGGGAGCTGTTTTTT; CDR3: CSAILGGSTGELFF
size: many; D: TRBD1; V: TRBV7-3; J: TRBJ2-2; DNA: TGTGCCAGCAGCTTAATGCCAGGGGGCACGGGCGGGGAGCTGTTTTTT; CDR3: CASSLMPGGTGGELFF
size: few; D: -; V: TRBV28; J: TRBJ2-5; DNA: TGTGCCAGCAGTTTAATGGGGGGGCCGGGAGAGACCCAGTACTTC; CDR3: CASSLMGGPGETQYF
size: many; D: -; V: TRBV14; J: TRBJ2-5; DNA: TGTGCCAGCAGCCAAGATCGGGGTAGACAAGAGACCCAGTACTTC; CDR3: CASSQDRGRQETQYF
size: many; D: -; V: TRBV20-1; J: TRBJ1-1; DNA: TGCAGTGCTAGAGCCCCAGGGGCAGGGAATAATGAAGCTTTCTTT; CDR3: CSARAPGAGNNEAFF
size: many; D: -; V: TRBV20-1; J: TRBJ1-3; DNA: TGCAGTGCTAGAGATCGGAAGGGGACTACCTTTGGAAACACCATATATTTT; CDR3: CSARDRKGTTFGNTIYF
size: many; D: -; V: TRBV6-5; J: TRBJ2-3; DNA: TGTGCCAGCAGTTACTCGACCGGGGGTGGAGGCACAGATACGCAGTATTTT; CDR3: CASSYSTGGGGTDTQYF
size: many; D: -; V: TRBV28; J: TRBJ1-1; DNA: TGTGCCAGCAGGGAATCGACGGGGACCTCCTTCTACTCTGAAGCTTTCTTT; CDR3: CASRESTGTSFYSEAFF
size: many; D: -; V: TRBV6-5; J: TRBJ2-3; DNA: TGTGCCAGCAGTTACTCGATACTAGCTACTTCTAGCACAGATACGCAGTATTTT; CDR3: CASSYSILATSSTDTQYF
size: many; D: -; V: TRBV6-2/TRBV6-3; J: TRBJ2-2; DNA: TGTGCCAGCAGTTACCTCCTGGGTTCAGCCGGGGAGCTGTTTTTT; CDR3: CASSYLLGSAGELFF